This TCR beta chain was captured in a study of cytomegalovirus exposure and HLA in healthy donors. Germline assignment: CDR1 SQVTM and CDR2 ANQGSEA. J was trimmed by 3 bases and V by 7 bases; bases with no gene match: 3. The CDR3 is made up of 13 amino acids. The study ran its PCR with 60 Vbeta and 13 Jbeta primers. TCRdb keeps only in-frame clones here, not all; method: immunoSEQ multiplex PCR. The data show around 150,000 clones, 82% seen once. Sequencing was done on a sample of PBMCs. The V call is TRBV29-1, the J call TRBJ2-7; 13 bases fit TRBD2. This TCR derives from a girl aged 2 to 9 in good health and CMV-seropositive. In DNA form, the CDR3 reads TGCAGCGCCCGGACTAGCGGGAGCTACGAGCAGTACTTC. It is translated as CSARTSGSYEQYF.